This T cell receptor beta chain was documented in a study of memory CD4+ T cells and cytomegalovirus serostatus (dated by TCRdb to the late 2010s). At the level of the whole study: The cohort included approximately 35 healthy adults from Belgium, of whom 9 were CMV seropositive and about 25 were CMV seronegative. To replicate a published TCR-based CMV serostatus classifier, the researchers sequenced the CD4+ memory TCRbeta repertoires of a Belgian cohort whose cytomegalovirus serostatus was known.

Genomic DNA was extracted from sorted cells with the Quick-DNA Microprep Kit. Amplification of TCRbeta DNA was done with the immunoSEQ hsTCRbeta kit, following the protocol from the manufacturer. TCRbeta libraries were sequenced on an Illumina MiSeq instrument. In the source study's methods: Removing out-of-frame sequences left approximately 2,000,000 distinct TCRbeta sequences, an average of about 70,000 per individual. Two values were used to score each individual: the count of 150 to 200 previously reported CMV-associated TCRbeta sequences and the total count of productive distinct TCRbeta sequences. A beta-binomial model was reimplemented in Python, and scikit-learn random forests with default parameters were trained on US cohort data. On the Belgian cohort, classifier performance was reported as the median AUC, along with percentile confidence intervals, across 10,000 bootstrap iterations. Imported from immuneACCESS, the table was reduced by TCRdb to in-frame sequences with V and J called. These copies leave out some clones; in studies compared against another copy, an unresolved V gene accounts for under half, and the cause of the remainder is not known. V, J and clone size derive from that table, while D and trimming were established from the DNA sequence. Recorded for this sample are tens of thousands of clones; over 65% of them occurred a single time. The ten largest make up 2.6% of the sample.

What the work shows at the level of the full study, not this receptor alone: The results were read as suggesting that the CMV-associated TCR signature is, for the most part, present in the CD4+ memory repertoire. A median bootstrapped AUC of roughly 0.95 with a 95% CI of 0.76-1.00 was achieved on the Belgian cohort by the original-framework classifier. Of about 180 previously reported CMV-associated TCRbeta sequences, 60 to 85 appeared in the CD4+ memory repertoires, each in one to five individuals. Only CD4+CD45RO+ memory cells were sequenced, in contrast to the original study, which included naive and memory CD4+ and CD8+ populations. CMV serostatus prediction reached a median bootstrapped AUC of 0.95 with the original framework and roughly 0.9 with a US-trained random forest.

A FACSAria II was used to sort memory CD4+ T cells, defined as single viable CD3+CD4+CD8-CD45RO+ cells. CMV serostatus was assessed using a Roche Elecsys assay, by which serum IgG against CMV pp150, pp28, p38 and p52 was detected. After thawing, total CD4+ T cells were enriched by positive selection with CD4 magnetic microbeads. The samples came from a separate study whose specific focus was interrogating the CD4+ T cell memory repertoire. Peripheral blood mononuclear cells were isolated and cryopreserved following standard operating procedures; serum was stored at -80 °C. The staining used CD3-PerCP (BW264/56), CD4-APC (RPA-T4), CD45RO-PE (UCHT1) and CD8-Pacific Orange (3B5) antibodies, and Sytox blue was used to exclude non-viable cells. A word on this clone: Its antigen is still unknown. A junction end diverges from the germline sequence, so it may reflect a read error.

For CDR1 and CDR2, the germline V gene (reference sequence) lists SGHNT and YYREEE. The CDR3 starts with the cysteine, ends with the phenylalanine, and has 13 residues. Left in the record is the CDR3 DNA by itself, 39 bases read in frame from the first base. This chain joins TRBV5-4 to TRBJ1-2, and 8 junction bases match TRBD1. The clonotype was recovered from an adult in good health and CMV-seropositive. Sequencing used memory CD4+ T cells from blood. The CDR3: CASSLDRDYGYTF. The DNA is as follows: TGTGCCAGCAGTTTGGACAGGGACTATGGCTACACCTTC.